Sequencing of this T cell receptor (beta chain) was carried out in a study of blood T cell repertoires in COVID-19 (dated by TCRdb to 2020 to 2022). Background for the entire study: The collaborator samples originated in the United States, Italy and Spain and spanned the acute and convalescent phases of COVID-19. Nearly every sample came with metadata listing a de-identified subject ID, COVID-19 status, age in years and sex. Where available, HLA class I and class II types were obtained from metadata supplied by the sample provider rather than from assay-based typing. Deeply sampled blood TCRbeta repertoires from subjects exposed to, actively infected with, or recovered from COVID-19 were included in the dataset. The samples were drawn from two sources: the first 160 participants of the ongoing ImmuneRACE study, and about 1,300 subjects contributed by 6 global collaborators. A freely available public database, intended as a resource for researchers studying the immune response to SARS-CoV-2, is where the repertoires were released. The material from the prospective study consisted of cDNA or gDNA derived from T cells, B-cell-depleted T cells, or PBMCs. Study-wide conclusions, independent of this receptor: The amount of clinical and demographic metadata varied by source and participant and was provided uncurated.

Remarks on this clone: What this receptor recognizes is not known. No quality values exist for individual bases; no much larger clone is one base distant.

V loses 0 bases of germline sequence and J loses 0 bases, and the interval between the two ends is 13 bases. As encoded in the germline V gene, CDR1 is SGHRS while CDR2 is YFSETQ. Its CDR3 holds 18 amino acids, cysteine through phenylalanine. This entry keeps only the CDR3 DNA: 54 bases, framed from base 1. At one collaborating source in Seattle, patients were enrolled during active infection and were followed longitudinally through the course of disease. Whole blood was collected in K2EDTA tubes by collaborating institutions according to the institutions' own protocols. For TCRbeta analysis, collaborators shipped samples in one of three forms: frozen whole blood, isolated PBMCs, or DNA extracted from either of those sample types. TCRbeta CDR3 regions were amplified from genomic DNA by means of the immunoSEQ Assay, a bias-controlled multiplex PCR. On the study's bioinformatics: The number of nucleated cells in each sample was estimated by amplification of reference gene primers within the assay. To quantify the absolute abundance of each unique TCRbeta CDR3 rearrangement, sequence reads were collapsed and filtered. For each sample, productive Simpson clonality was calculated as the square root of Simpson's diversity index across productive rearrangements. TCRdb took this table from immuneACCESS and kept in-frame rearrangements with V and J called. Such tables lack part of the clones; where checked against another copy, unresolved V genes explain under half of the gap, and the rest is unexplained. V and J calls and clone size are copied from that table; D and trimming were computed from the DNA. The sample table holds about 160,000 clones, of which about 83% were seen once. 10% to 13% of the sample is held by the ten biggest clonotypes.

The receptor comes from a woman in her sixties or seventies with COVID-19, enrolled during active disease. This sequence uses TRBV5-1 and TRBJ2-6, and possibly TRBD2, on 7 matching bases. The sequencing input was peripheral blood. This receptor carries the CDR3 CASSLAGGAVSGANVLTF. The DNA reads TGCGCCAGCAGCTTGGCGGGGGGCGCCGTCTCTGGGGCCAACGTCCTGACTTTC.